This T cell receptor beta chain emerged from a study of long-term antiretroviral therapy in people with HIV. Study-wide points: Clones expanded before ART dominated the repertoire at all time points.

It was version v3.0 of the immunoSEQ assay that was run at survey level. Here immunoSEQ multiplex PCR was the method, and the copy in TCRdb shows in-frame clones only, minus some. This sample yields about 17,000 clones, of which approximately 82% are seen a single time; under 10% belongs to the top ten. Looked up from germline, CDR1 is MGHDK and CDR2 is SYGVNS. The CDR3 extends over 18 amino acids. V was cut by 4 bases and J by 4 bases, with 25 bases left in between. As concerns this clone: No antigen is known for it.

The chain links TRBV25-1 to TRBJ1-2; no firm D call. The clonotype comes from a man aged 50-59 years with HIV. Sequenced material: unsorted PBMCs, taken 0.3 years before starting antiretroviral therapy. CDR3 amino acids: CASSAWTAVSPSGYGYTF. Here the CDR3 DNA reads TGTGCCAGCAGTGCCTGGACGGCAGTGTCGCCCAGTGGCTATGGCTACACCTTC.